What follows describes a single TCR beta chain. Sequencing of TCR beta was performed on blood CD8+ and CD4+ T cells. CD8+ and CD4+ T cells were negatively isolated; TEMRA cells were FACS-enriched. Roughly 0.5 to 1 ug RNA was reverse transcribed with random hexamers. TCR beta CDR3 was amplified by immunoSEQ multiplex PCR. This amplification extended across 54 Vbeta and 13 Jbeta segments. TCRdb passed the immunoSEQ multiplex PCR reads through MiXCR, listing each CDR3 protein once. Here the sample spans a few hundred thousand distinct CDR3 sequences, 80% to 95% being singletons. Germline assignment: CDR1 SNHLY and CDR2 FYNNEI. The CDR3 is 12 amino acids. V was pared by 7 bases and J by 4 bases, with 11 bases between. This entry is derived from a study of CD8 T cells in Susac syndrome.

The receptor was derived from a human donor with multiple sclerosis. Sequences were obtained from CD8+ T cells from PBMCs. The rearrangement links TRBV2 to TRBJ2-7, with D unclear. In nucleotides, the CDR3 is TGTGCCAGCATTAAACACTTATACGAGCAGTACTTC. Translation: CASIKHLYEQYF.